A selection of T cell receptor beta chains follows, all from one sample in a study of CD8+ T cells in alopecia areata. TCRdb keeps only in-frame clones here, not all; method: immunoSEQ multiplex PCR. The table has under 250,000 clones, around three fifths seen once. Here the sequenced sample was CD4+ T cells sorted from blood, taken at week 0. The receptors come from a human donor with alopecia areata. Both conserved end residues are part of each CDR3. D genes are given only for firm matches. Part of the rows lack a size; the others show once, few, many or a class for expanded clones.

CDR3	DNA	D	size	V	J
CASSLRSQVQETQYF	TGTGCCAGCAGCTTAAGGTCCCAGGTACAAGAGACCCAGTACTTC	-	-	TRBV7-9	TRBJ2-5
CASREGAYEQYF	TGCGCCAGCAGGGAGGGGGCCTACGAGCAGTACTTC	-	once	TRBV5-1	TRBJ2-7
CSVDSAISTDTQYF	TGCAGCGTTGATTCGGCGATTAGCACAGATACGCAGTATTTT	-	once	TRBV29-1	TRBJ2-3
CASSLGVNSPLHF	TGTGCCAGCAGCTTAGGAGTGAATTCACCCCTCCACTTT	-	-	TRBV11-3	TRBJ1-6
CSVVPRRSSGRDRDTQYF	TGCAGCGTTGTCCCCAGACGCAGTAGCGGGAGGGATCGGGATACGCAGTATTTT	TRBD2	few	TRBV29-1	TRBJ2-3
CANTGQFYGYTF	TGTGCCAACACTGGGCAGTTCTATGGCTACACCTTC	-	-	TRBV19	TRBJ1-2
CASAGQGNAGELFF	TGTGCCAGCGCGGGACAGGGAAACGCCGGGGAGCTGTTTTTT	TRBD1	-	TRBV6-4	TRBJ2-2
CASSYGRGGYTF	TGTGCCAGCAGCTACGGTCGGGGTGGCTACACCTTC	-	few	TRBV5-6	TRBJ1-2
CASSIGLAGGSTDTQYF	TGTGCCAGCAGCATCGGACTAGCGGGAGGTAGCACAGATACGCAGTATTTT	TRBD2	-	TRBV9	TRBJ2-3
CASSYAAGVDTQYF	TGTGCCAGCAGTTACGCGGCAGGGGTAGATACGCAGTATTTT	-	-	TRBV6-5	TRBJ2-3
CSVDGGGGGGDTQYF	TGCAGCGTTGATGGGGGGGGCGGAGGAGGAGATACGCAGTATTTT	-	-	TRBV29-1	TRBJ2-3
CASGLEVSSYEQYF	TGTGCCTCAGGGCTGGAAGTCAGCTCCTACGAGCAGTACTTC	-	-	TRBV27	TRBJ2-7
CASSPGTGTPDTQYF	TGTGCCAGCAGTCCCGGGACAGGGACGCCAGATACGCAGTATTTT	TRBD1	-	TRBV6-5	TRBJ2-3
CSVKRGTSGSGEQFF	TGCAGCGTCAAACGAGGGACTAGCGGGAGCGGGGAGCAGTTCTTC	TRBD2	-	TRBV29-1	TRBJ2-1
CASTRPGLAEYNEQFF	TGTGCCAGCACTCGACCGGGACTAGCGGAGTACAATGAGCAGTTCTTC	TRBD2	-	TRBV2	TRBJ2-1
CASSAGTLSNQPQHF	TGTGCCAGCAGTGCCGGGACACTAAGCAATCAGCCCCAGCATTTT	-	-	TRBV25-1	TRBJ1-5
CASSRGRLQETQYF	TGCGCCAGCAGCCGGGGACGGCTACAAGAGACCCAGTACTTC	-	-	TRBV5-1	TRBJ2-5
CSVEAYRGISYEQYF	TGCAGCGTTGAAGCCTACAGGGGGATATCCTACGAGCAGTACTTC	TRBD1	-	TRBV29-1	TRBJ2-7
CASRAGSYEQYF	TGTGCCAGCAGAGCCGGGAGCTACGAGCAGTACTTC	-	-	TRBV25-1	TRBJ2-7
CASSPTGGLAGIEQFF	TGTGCCAGCAGCCCGACAGGGGGACTAGCGGGAATTGAGCAGTTCTTC	TRBD2	-	TRBV14	TRBJ2-1
CASSATSWGSANYGYTF	TGTGCCAGCAGCGCGACTTCGTGGGGATCAGCTAACTATGGCTACACCTTC	-	once	TRBV9	TRBJ1-2
CASLGSGANVLTF	TGTGCCAGTTTGGGATCTGGGGCCAACGTCCTGACTTTC	-	few	TRBV19	TRBJ2-6
CASSAGQVYGYTF	TGTGCCAGCAGTGCGGGACAGGTCTATGGCTACACCTTC	TRBD1	-	TRBV2	TRBJ1-2
CASSQVRNYGYTF	TGTGCCAGCAGCCAAGTTAGGAACTATGGCTACACCTTC	-	-	TRBV14	TRBJ1-2
CASSLVGQETQYF	TGTGCCAGCAGCTTAGTCGGTCAAGAGACCCAGTACTTC	-	-	TRBV7-2	TRBJ2-5
CASSYRGGSYEQYF	TGTGCCAGCAGTTACCGGGGAGGCTCCTACGAGCAGTACTTC	-	-	TRBV6-5	TRBJ2-7
CASSYPTGFGNTEAFF	TGTGCCAGCAGTTACCCCACAGGGTTCGGAAACACTGAAGCTTTCTTT	-	-	TRBV6-6	TRBJ1-1
CASNPGGLRDGYTF	TGTGCCAGCAACCCTGGGGGCCTCAGGGATGGCTACACCTTC	-	-	TRBV25-1	TRBJ1-2
CASRFGTNEKLFF	TGTGCCAGCAGATTCGGGACAAATGAAAAACTGTTTTTT	-	-	TRBV6-5	TRBJ1-4
CSVVSTTNEKLFF	TGCAGCGTCGTATCTACAACTAATGAAAAACTGTTTTTT	-	-	TRBV29-1	TRBJ1-4
CASSLADTQYF	TGTGCCAGCAGCCTAGCGGATACGCAGTATTTT	-	few	TRBV5-6	TRBJ2-3
CSVEDEWNTEAFF	TGCAGCGTTGAAGATGAATGGAACACTGAAGCTTTCTTT	-	-	TRBV29-1	TRBJ1-1
CASSRDRGSNEKLFF	TGTGCCAGCAGCAGGGACAGGGGTTCTAATGAAAAACTGTTTTTT	TRBD1	-	TRBV6-5	TRBJ1-4
CTSSRGLAGSTDTQYF	TGCACCAGCAGCCGTGGACTAGCGGGCAGCACAGATACGCAGTATTTT	-	once	TRBV1	TRBJ2-3
CASRASGVTRTDTQYF	TGTGCCAGTAGGGCTAGCGGGGTTACCCGCACAGATACGCAGTATTTT	TRBD2	few	TRBV19	TRBJ2-3
CAWSQSPDTEAFF	TGTGCCTGGAGCCAGTCCCCGGACACTGAAGCTTTCTTT	-	few	TRBV30	TRBJ1-1
CAISPDPGDSPLHF	TGTGCCATCAGTCCTGACCCCGGTGATTCACCCCTCCACTTT	-	-	TRBV10-3	TRBJ1-6
CASNNGLAGVYNEQFF	TGTGCCAGCAACAACGGTTTAGCGGGAGTCTACAATGAGCAGTTCTTC	TRBD2	many	TRBV2	TRBJ2-1
CASSERLAGEQFF	TGTGCCAGCAGTGAGAGACTAGCGGGGGAGCAGTTCTTC	TRBD2	-	TRBV25-1	TRBJ2-1
CSTRLRLSLQETQYF	TGCAGCACCCGTTTGAGACTCAGCCTCCAAGAGACCCAGTACTTC	-	-	TRBV29-1	TRBJ2-5
CASTRGTGKTEAFF	TGTGCCAGCACCCGGGGGACAGGGAAAACTGAAGCTTTCTTT	TRBD1	-	TRBV5-6	TRBJ1-1
CATSRDLGTPYEQYF	TGTGCCACCAGCAGAGATCTGGGCACCCCCTACGAGCAGTACTTC	-	few	TRBV15	TRBJ2-7